The TCR beta chain under discussion was sequenced for a study of blood T cell repertoires in COVID-19. Turning to the study itself: Donors in the United States, Italy and Spain gave samples during acute or convalescent COVID-19.

This CDR3 has 12 amino acids. The V end was cut by 1 base, the J end by 5 bases, with 6 bases between. CDR1 is SNHLY, CDR2 FYNNEI, per germline. Original processing methods: Using reference gene primer amplification, nucleated cell counts were estimated. The data were produced by immunoSEQ multiplex PCR, yet TCRdb's version contains in-frame clones alone and is incomplete. V and J calls and clone size are given by that table; D and trimming were obtained from the DNA. The sample lists about 360,000 clones, approximately 86% occurring once. The chain uses TRBV2 and TRBJ2-7; possibly TRBD1 for D (5 bases). This clonotype originated in an older woman with COVID-19, enrolled during active disease. Sample: peripheral blood. CDR3 sequence: CASSEGGDEQYF. CDR3 DNA sequence: TGTGCCAGCAGTGAAGGGGGCGACGAGCAGTACTTC.